This T cell receptor (beta chain) appears in the sequencing data of a study of yellow fever vaccine responses in identical twins. Comment on this clonotype: As yet, its antigen is unknown.

With 3 bases removed from V and 5 bases from J, the gap between germline ends came to 7 bases. The CDR3 is 13 amino acids. Study conclusions and caveats: It has been reported that, in twins, the vaccine T cell response seemed partly convergent and partly personalized.

TCRdb processed the RT-PCR reads anew with MiXCR; each CDR3 protein has one entry. The repertoire consists of tens of thousands of distinct CDR3 sequences, with around four fifths occurring once and the leading ten covering about 5%. The rearrangement links TRBV12-3 or TRBV12-4 to TRBJ2-2; the D is unclear. The sample in question was T cells from blood (PBMCs), unsorted or a sorted subset (not recorded which), obtained before or after yellow fever vaccination (not recorded which). The receptor was isolated from a young woman who received the yellow fever vaccine. CDR3 DNA: TGTGCCAGCAGTTTGGAACCAACCGGGGAGCTGTTTTTT. Translated, it gives CASSLEPTGELFF.